This TCR beta chain was recovered during a study of blood T cell repertoires in COVID-19 (dated by TCRdb to about 2020). Describing the broader study: The collaborator samples originated in the United States, Italy and Spain and spanned the acute and convalescent phases of COVID-19. The dataset comprised deeply sampled blood TCRbeta repertoires from subjects exposed to, actively infected with, or recovered from COVID-19. The repertoires were released in a freely available public database intended as a resource for research on the immune response to SARS-CoV-2. Where available, HLA class I and class II types were taken from metadata supplied by the sample provider and were not determined by assay-based typing. A de-identified subject ID, COVID-19 status, age in years and sex were almost always included in the sample metadata. The samples were drawn from the first 160 participants of the ongoing ImmuneRACE study and from some 1,300 subjects provided by 6 global collaborators. The prospective study material was composed of cDNA or gDNA derived from T cells, B-cell-depleted T cells, or PBMCs.

The immunoSEQ Assay, a bias-controlled multiplex PCR, was used to amplify TCRbeta CDR3 regions from genomic DNA. Concerning the study's data processing: The number of nucleated cells in each sample was estimated from the amplification of reference gene primers within the assay. To quantify the absolute abundance of each unique TCRbeta CDR3 rearrangement, sequence reads were collapsed and filtered. For each sample, productive Simpson clonality was calculated as the square root of Simpson's diversity index across productive rearrangements. TCRdb took over this immuneACCESS table, retaining in-frame rearrangements with V and J assigned. Such tables are incomplete; in checked studies, under half of the missing clones stem from an unresolved V gene, and the remainder is unexplained. That table supplies the V and J calls and clone size; D and trimming were determined from the DNA. This sample comprises some 180,000 clones, roughly four fifths of them detected only once. 13% of the sample comes from the top ten.

V and J are trimmed by 4 bases and 5 bases, and the gene matches miss 8 bases of the junction. As encoded in the germline V gene, CDR1 is MDHEN while CDR2 is SYDVKM. The CDR3 starts with the cysteine, ends with the phenylalanine, and has 15 residues. CDR3 DNA is the only sequence kept; it has 45 bases, read in frame from the first base. A second Seattle source provided samples from volunteer blood donors who had recovered from COVID-19. Whole blood was collected in K2EDTA tubes by collaborating institutions according to the institutions' own protocols. For TCRbeta analysis, collaborator samples were shipped as frozen whole blood, as isolated PBMCs, or as DNA extracted from either sample type. This clone was counted a few times. The clone's antigen remains unknown. Base qualities are not provided; no much larger clone lies one nucleotide away. The full study reports these points: The quantity of clinical and demographic metadata differed by source and by participant and was supplied without curation.

The chain was built from TRBV28 and TRBJ2-1; the central 7 bases match TRBD2. Sequenced sample: peripheral blood. The sequence derives from a man aged 45-65 years who had recovered from COVID-19. CDR3 protein: CASSSPRELDNEQFF. The base sequence is TGTGCCAGCAGTTCCCCGCGGGAGCTCGACAATGAGCAGTTCTTC.